Listed here are 7 T cell receptor beta chains from one sample, sequenced in a study of T cell repertoires in breast cancer. Primers covering all TCR V genes were used in emulsion RT-PCR on CD8+ T cells. A second nested PCR with blocking oligonucleotides suppressed unpaired genes. TCRdb reprocessed the emulsion pairing reads via MiXCR and lists one record per CDR3 protein. The sample shows roughly 39,000 distinct CDR3 sequences, about 41% of them seen only once. Input material: CD8+ T cells. These receptors all stem from a pool of human donors with breast cancer or a healthy control (not recorded which).

The CDR3 DNA follows: TGTGCCACCCGGGGCAGCAACATGGAGACCCAGTACTTC. As protein: CATRGSNMETQYF. V gene TRBV19 combines with J gene TRBJ2-5; the D gene could be TRBD1 or TRBD2 (5 bases each). Trimming took off 10 bases at V and 5 bases at J, with 17 bases between the two ends. Germline CDR1 and CDR2: LNHDA and SQIVND (reference sequence). The CDR3 contains 13 residues.

The genes are TRBV6-1 and TRBJ2-1, with D possibly TRBD2 on 6 matching bases. V lost 5 bases to trimming and J lost 4 bases, with 9 bases between them. Looked up from germline, CDR1 is MNHNS and CDR2 is SASEGT. This CDR3 is 13 amino acids long. The CDR3 protein is CASSSGTYNEQFF. The CDR3 coding sequence is TGTGCCAGCAGTTCCGGGACTTACAATGAGCAGTTCTTC.

As concerns this clonotype: This clone may be a read error of a much larger clone one base away. The genes are TRBV20-1 and TRBJ2-3; the D gene is possibly TRBD2 (6 bases). The CDR3 loop spans 15 amino acids. V was shortened by 0 bases and J by 3 bases, with 13 bases between the two germline ends. The germline V gene encodes CDR1 DFQATT and CDR2 SNEGSKA (reference sequence). The CDR3 nucleotides are TGCAGTGCTAGAGACCGGGGGACTGTGACAGATACGCAGTATTTT. Protein: CSARDRGTVTDTQYF.

The chain employs TRBV28 and TRBJ2-2; D gene unclear. The CDR3 sequence is 13 residues long. The ends were cut back, 1 base at V and 6 bases at J, with 6 bases in the middle. Germline V gene data show CDR1 as MDHEN and CDR2 as SYDVKM. This CDR3 is CASSLYGSGELFF. Here the CDR3 DNA reads TGTGCCAGCAGTTTATACGGGTCCGGGGAGCTGTTTTTT.

V gene TRBV29-1 combines with J gene TRBJ2-2, with 13 positions matching TRBD2. Germline V gives CDR1 SQVTM, CDR2 ANQGSEA. Losses at the gene ends were 8 bases for V and 4 bases for J; bases not matched to a gene: 22. The CDR3 loop spans 20 amino acids. Here the CDR3 reads CSPRTVSGTSGICGTGELFF. In DNA, the CDR3 is TGCAGCCCGCGAACGGTTTCCGGGACTAGCGGGATATGTGGCACCGGGGAGCTGTTTTTT.

The chain uses TRBV20-1 and TRBJ2-7, with 11 bases lining up with TRBD2. The germline CDR1 and CDR2 sequences are DFQATT and SNEGSKA (reference sequence). Trimming cost V 3 bases and J 0 bases; bases outside gene matches: 10. CDR3 length: 17 residues. CDR3 loop: CSASGSSGRLSSYEQYF. The CDR3 DNA is TGCAGTGCTAGTGGGTCTAGCGGGAGGTTGAGCTCCTACGAGCAGTACTTC.

The chain uses TRBV12-3 or TRBV12-4 and TRBJ2-3; maybe TRBD2 (5 bases). The CDR3 loop spans 15 amino acids. V was pared by 6 bases and J by 1 base, with 14 bases between. The CDR3 bases are TGTGCCAGCAGCTCAACTAGAAGTGGCACAGATACGCAGTATTTT. Its protein product is CASSSTRSGTDTQYF.